The clone carrying this TCR beta chain has only a few counts. These data belong to a study of PD-L1 blockade in urothelial cancer. The overall study: The number of prior chemotherapy regimens per patient was 0 to 3.

Sequencing used immunoSEQ multiplex PCR; TCRdb keeps in-frame clones, though not all of them. The table has around 22,000 clones, 87% seen once. CDR3 length equals 16 residues. Germline V gives CDR1 LNHDA, CDR2 SQIVND (reference sequence). V was cut by 9 bases and J by 1 base, with 20 bases left in between. This clonotype originated in a man aged 50-59 years with urothelial cancer. Sequences were derived from PBMCs, sampled around atezolizumab (anti-PD-L1) treatment. The chain uses TRBV19 and TRBJ2-3, with a tentative D call TRBD1 (6 bases). For the CDR3, the DNA is TGTGCCAGCAACTACAACCGGGACACTGGCACAGATACGCAGTATTTT. This encodes CASNYNRDTGTDTQYF.